This TCR beta chain was observed in a study of cytomegalovirus exposure and HLA in healthy donors. While the first cohort had several hundred subjects, the donors belonged to the separate validation cohort of 100 to 150 subjects. Per germline, CDR1 MDHEN and CDR2 SYDVKM. V was trimmed by 3 bases and J by 3 bases, leaving 11 bases between them. The length of the CDR3 is 14 residues. Libraries were prepared by immunoSEQ multiplex PCR; TCRdb keeps only in-frame clonotypes and omits some of them. The table includes about 130,000 clones, 89% detected once. The sequencing input was PBMCs. The rearrangement joins TRBV28 to TRBJ1-1, with TRBD1 as a possible D gene (5 bases). This sequence was found in a woman aged 18-30 years in good health and CMV-seronegative. CDR3 nucleotide sequence: TGTGCCAGCAGTTTCCCCGACAGATACACTGAAGCTTTCTTT. It yields the protein CASSFPDRYTEAFF.